The 20 T cell receptor beta chains below come from one sample, sequenced in a study of control samples from healthy donors and cancer patients. Repertoires were generated with immunoSEQ multiplex PCR, while TCRdb's copy carries only in-frame clones and drops some. The sample holds about 170,000 clones, around 90% seen once. Specimen: blood. The receptors derive from a man aged 25-45 years in good health.

The gene calls are TRBV28 and TRBJ1-1; weak D call: TRBD1 (5 bases). Germline CDR1 reads MDHEN; CDR2 reads SYDVKM. This CDR3 region has 11 residues. Trimming left V 6 bases short and J 10 bases short, with 12 bases between. CDR3 DNA sequence: TGTGCCAGCAGGGGGCCGCGACGAGCTTTCTTT. Protein product: CASRGPRRAFF.

The rearrangement uses TRBV7-8 and TRBJ2-2; either TRBD1 or TRBD2 may supply D (6 bases each). Germline assignment: CDR1 SGHVS and CDR2 FQNEAQ. Trimming removed 5 bases at V and 1 base at J, with 14 bases between. The CDR3 is made up of 16 amino acids. Here the CDR3 reads CASSRSGAQNTGELFF. As DNA, the CDR3 is TGTGCCAGCAGCCGTTCGGGGGCCCAGAACACCGGGGAGCTGTTTTTT.

The chain employs TRBV7-9 and TRBJ1-2, with 7 bases fitting TRBD1. The CDR3 runs 14 residues. The junction had 1 base not matched to a gene; V was cut back by 1 base and J by 2 bases. In germline, CDR1 is SEHNR, CDR2 FQNEAQ (reference sequence). The CDR3, as DNA: TGTGCCAGCAGCTTAGACAGGGGAAACTATGGCTACACCTTC. It translates to CASSLDRGNYGYTF.

The chain recombines TRBV12-3 or TRBV12-4 with TRBJ1-2, with D uncertain. The V end was cut by 8 bases, the J end by 3 bases, with 7 bases between. The CDR3 runs 11 residues. The CDR3 sequence is CASGADYGYTF. The CDR3 nucleotides are TGTGCCAGCGGCGCCGACTATGGCTACACCTTC.

The chain has TRBV11-2 and TRBJ1-3; tentatively, D is TRBD1 (5 bases). This CDR3 contains 14 residues. V gave up 5 bases and J gave up 8 bases, with 16 bases separating them. Germline V lookup: CDR1 SGHAT, CDR2 FQNNGV. The CDR3 DNA reads as TGTGCCAGCAGCCCTCCGCAGGGCTGGGACACCATATATTTT. Translation gives CASSPPQGWDTIYF.

The chain couples TRBV20-1 to TRBJ1-1; tentatively, D is TRBD1 (6 bases). With 7 bases removed from V and 6 bases from J, the gap between germline ends came to 6 bases. CDR3 size: 9 residues. Germline lookup yields CDR1 DFQATT and CDR2 SNEGSKA (reference sequence). In nucleotides, the CDR3 is TGCAGTGAGGGGGCTGAAGCTTTCTTT. Translated, it gives CSEGAEAFF.

The DNA for the CDR3 is TGTGCCAGCAGCTGGAGGACAGGAAGCACAGATACGCAGTATTTT. It is translated as CASSWRTGSTDTQYF. The genes are TRBV5-6 and TRBJ2-3, with 7 bases fitting TRBD1. Germline trimming cut 3 bases from V and 0 bases from J; bases unmatched to any gene: 4. This CDR3 contains 15 residues. Looked up from germline, CDR1 is SGHDT and CDR2 is YYEEEE.

The chain recombines TRBV28 with TRBJ1-4, with D tentatively TRBD1 (5 bases). The CDR3 is 14 amino acids. Germline assignment: CDR1 MDHEN and CDR2 SYDVKM. The V end was cut by 6 bases, the J end by 16 bases, with 24 bases between. CDR3 sequence reads: CASRPNQGGLQWFF. In nucleotides, the CDR3 is TGTGCCAGCAGACCTAACCAGGGAGGGTTGCAATGGTTTTTT.

The V call is TRBV6-5, the J call TRBJ2-3; 8 bases are shared with TRBD2. The CDR3 extends over 15 amino acids. Per germline, CDR1 MNHEY and CDR2 SVGAGI. Losses at the gene ends were 8 bases for V and 1 base for J; bases not matched to a gene: 8. CDR3 amino acids: CASHSGGVGTDTQYF. The CDR3 coding sequence is TGTGCCAGCCACTCCGGGGGGGTCGGCACAGATACGCAGTATTTT.

The chain carries TRBV10-2 and TRBJ2-4; D is perhaps TRBD1 or TRBD2 (5 bases each). Germline V CDR1 and CDR2: WSHSY, SAAADI. This CDR3 has 14 residues. Trimming cost V 6 bases and J 3 bases, with 12 bases left between them. The DNA for the CDR3 is TGCGCCAGCAGGAGAGGGGACGACAAAAACATTCAGTACTTC. It encodes CASRRGDDKNIQYF.

The chain has TRBV3-1 (or the pseudogene TRBV3-2) and TRBJ2-7; the D gene is possibly TRBD2 (5 bases). The length of the CDR3 is 14 residues. Germline CDR1 and CDR2: LGHDT and YNNKEL (reference sequence). Between the trimmed V and J ends, which lost 5 bases and 1 base, there was a span of 12 bases. For the CDR3, the DNA is TGTGCCAGCAGCATAAACCCGGGGTCCTACGAGCAGTACTTC. It yields the protein CASSINPGSYEQYF.

This clone was found once. This chain uses TRBV10-3 with TRBJ1-1; the D gene is possibly TRBD1 (6 bases). Germline loops: CDR1 ENHRY, CDR2 SYGVKD. With 0 bases removed from V and 2 bases from J, the gap between germline ends came to 13 bases. The CDR3 extends over 16 amino acids. DNA for the CDR3: TGTGCCATCAGTGAGTCGTCGGTACAGGGAAACACTGAAGCTTTCTTT. It translates to CAISESSVQGNTEAFF.

The chain recombines TRBV21-1 with TRBJ2-7; the table assigns TRBD2, which was not confirmed against the DNA. TRBV21-1 is a pseudogene segment. This CDR3 is built from 18 residues. CDR3 loop: CASPLPPKRHPVSYEQYF. CDR3 sequence (DNA): TGTGCCAGCCCCCTACCTCCGAAGCGGCACCCTGTCTCCTACGAGCAGTACTTC.

The chain links TRBV12-3 or TRBV12-4 to TRBJ2-7; perhaps TRBD1 as D (6 bases). V was pared by 5 bases and J by 0 bases, with 8 bases between. The CDR3 runs 13 residues. The CDR3 bases are TGTGCCAGCAGTAGGGGGAGCTCCTACGAGCAGTACTTC. Translation gives CASSRGSSYEQYF.

This clone ranks as medium-sized. The chain carries TRBV19 and TRBJ1-5, with D maybe TRBD1 (6 bases). Germline V lookup: CDR1 LNHDA, CDR2 SQIVND (reference sequence). The CDR3 has 12 amino acids. Trimming stripped 8 bases from V and 5 bases from J, with 10 bases between. The DNA for the CDR3 is TGTGCCAGTGGACAGAATCATCAGCCCCAGCATTTT. It yields the protein CASGQNHQPQHF.

The chain carries TRBV14 and TRBJ2-7, with 7 bases that match TRBD2. V shed 4 bases and J 0 bases; nucleotides not matched to a gene: 6. The CDR3 sequence is 15 residues long. Germline CDR1 reads SGHDN; CDR2 reads FVKESK. The CDR3 nucleotides read TGTGCCAGCAGCCCGCAGGGAGGGAGCTCCTACGAGCAGTACTTC. This gives the protein CASSPQGGSSYEQYF.

The chain has TRBV19 and TRBJ1-6; no clear D. Germline CDR1 reads LNHDA; CDR2 reads SQIVND (reference sequence). Trimming took off 5 bases at V and 1 base at J, with 9 bases between the two ends. This CDR3 region has 15 residues. In DNA, the CDR3 is TGTGCCAGTAGTCAGGTGTGGTCCTATAATTCACCCCTCCACTTT. Its translation is CASSQVWSYNSPLHF.

J is TRBJ2-3 and V is TRBV19; TRBD2 might be the D (6 bases). From germline, CDR1 is LNHDA and CDR2 SQIVND (reference sequence). Trimming removed 6 bases from V and 4 bases from J, with 14 bases in between. The CDR3 has 14 residues. This CDR3 is CASRAAGSADTQYF. In nucleotides, the CDR3 is TGTGCCAGTAGGGCGGCGGGAAGCGCAGATACGCAGTATTTT. Full variable domain (rest looked up from reference TRBV19 and TRBJ2-3): DGGITQSPKYLFRKEGQNVTLSCEQNLNHDAMYWYRQDPGQGLRLIYYSQIVNDFQKGDIAEGYSVSREKKESFPLTVTSAQKNPTAFYLCASRAAGSADTQYFGPGTRLTVL.

This clone was counted a single time. J is TRBJ1-2 and V is TRBV19; D gene unclear. V was pared by 5 bases and J by 0 bases, with 10 bases between. Germline values: CDR1 LNHDA, CDR2 SQIVND (reference sequence). This CDR3 region has 14 residues. The CDR3 DNA follows: TGTGCCAGTAGTCCCCGGTCGGCTAACTATGGCTACACCTTC. This translates into CASSPRSANYGYTF.

The chain employs TRBV19 and TRBJ2-1; D is unclear. Germline CDR1 reads LNHDA; CDR2 reads SQIVND (reference sequence). Trimming took off 7 bases at V and 0 bases at J, with 10 bases between the two ends. This CDR3 region has 14 residues. CDR3 amino acids: CASKAVSSYNEQFF. In nucleotides, the CDR3 is TGTGCCAGTAAAGCAGTCAGCTCCTACAATGAGCAGTTCTTC.